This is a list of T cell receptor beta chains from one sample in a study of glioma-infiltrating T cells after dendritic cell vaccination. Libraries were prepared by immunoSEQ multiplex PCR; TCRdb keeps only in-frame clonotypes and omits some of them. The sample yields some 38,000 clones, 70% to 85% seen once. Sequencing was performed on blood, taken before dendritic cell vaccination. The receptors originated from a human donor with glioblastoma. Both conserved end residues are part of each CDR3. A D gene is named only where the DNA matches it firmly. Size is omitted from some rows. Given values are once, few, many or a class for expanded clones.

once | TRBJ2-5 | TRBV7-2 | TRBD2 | CASSYGLAGGLKETQYF | TGTGCCAGCAGCTACGGACTAGCGGGGGGCCTGAAAGAGACCCAGTACTTC
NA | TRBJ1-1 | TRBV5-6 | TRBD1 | CASSLVGDRGRGEAFF | TGTGCCAGCAGCTTGGTTGGGGACAGGGGGCGAGGGGAAGCTTTCTTT
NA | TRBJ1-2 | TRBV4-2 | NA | CASSQGSGGNYGYTF | TGTGCCAGCAGCCAAGGGTCCGGGGGTAACTATGGCTACACCTTC
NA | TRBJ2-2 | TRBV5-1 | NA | CASSLDRPSNTGELFF | TGCGCCAGCAGCTTGGACAGGCCCTCGAACACCGGGGAGCTGTTTTTT
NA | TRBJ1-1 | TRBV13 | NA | CASSPQGGPEAFF | TGTGCCAGCAGCCCCCAGGGTGGGCCTGAAGCTTTCTTT
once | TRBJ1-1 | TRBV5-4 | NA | CASSPGQNTEAFF | TGTGCCAGCAGCCCGGGACAGAACACTGAAGCTTTCTTT
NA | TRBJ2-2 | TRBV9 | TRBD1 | CASSGTGAGTGELFF | TGTGCCAGCAGCGGGACAGGGGCGGGCACCGGGGAGCTGTTTTTT
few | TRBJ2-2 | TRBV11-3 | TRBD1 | CASSLQTGVMGELFF | TGTGCCAGCAGCCTACAGACAGGGGTCATGGGGGAGCTGTTTTTT
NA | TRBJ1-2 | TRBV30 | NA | CAWSRRKTNYGYTF | TGTGCCTGGAGTCGCAGGAAAACTAACTATGGCTACACCTTC
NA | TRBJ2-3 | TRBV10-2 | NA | CASRDGGGAGTDTQYF | TGCGCCAGCAGAGATGGTGGGGGCGCCGGCACAGATACGCAGTATTTT
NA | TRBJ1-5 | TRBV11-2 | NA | CASSLSWGPSWPQHF | TGTGCCAGCAGCTTATCCTGGGGCCCTTCATGGCCCCAGCATTTT
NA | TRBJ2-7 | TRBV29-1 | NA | CSVVGLEQYF | TGCAGCGTTGTGGGCCTTGAGCAGTACTTC
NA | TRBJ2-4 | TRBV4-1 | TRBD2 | CASSQPGLAGAKNIQYF | TGCGCCAGCAGCCAGCCGGGACTAGCGGGGGCCAAAAACATTCAGTACTTC
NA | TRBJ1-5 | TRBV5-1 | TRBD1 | CASSLGGTGYQPQHF | TGCGCCAGCAGCTTGGGTGGGACAGGGTATCAGCCCCAGCATTTT
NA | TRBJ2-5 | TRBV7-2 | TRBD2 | CASSLPAGGEETQYF | TGTGCCAGCAGCTTGCCAGCGGGGGGGGAAGAGACCCAGTACTTC
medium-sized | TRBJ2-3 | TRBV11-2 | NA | CASLLSGTDTQYF | TGTGCCAGCCTCCTCTCGGGCACAGATACGCAGTATTTT
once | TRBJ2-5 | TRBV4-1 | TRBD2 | CASSQVTSGGGETQYF | TGCGCCAGCAGCCAAGTTACAAGCGGGGGCGGGGAGACCCAGTACTTC
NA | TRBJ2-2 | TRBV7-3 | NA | CASSLSGTGELFF | TGTGCCAGCAGCTTAAGCGGAACCGGGGAGCTGTTTTTT
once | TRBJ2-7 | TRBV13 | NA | CASSLDNNYEQYF | TGTGCCAGCAGCTTGGACAACAACTACGAGCAGTACTTC
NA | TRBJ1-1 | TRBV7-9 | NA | CASSPSREQAAFF | TGTGCCAGCAGCCCCTCGCGGGAACAGGCAGCTTTCTTT
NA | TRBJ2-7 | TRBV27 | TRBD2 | CASSLRTGLAGGHLTYEQYF | TGTGCCAGCAGTTTAAGGACTGGACTAGCGGGGGGCCACCTCACCTACGAGCAGTACTTC
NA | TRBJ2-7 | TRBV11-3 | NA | CASSLAGFGSYEQYF | TGTGCCAGCAGCTTAGCAGGGTTTGGATCCTACGAGCAGTACTTC
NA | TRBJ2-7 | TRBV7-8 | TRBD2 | CASSPGRGGGYEQYF | TGTGCCAGCAGCCCCGGGCGGGGGGGAGGGTACGAGCAGTACTTC
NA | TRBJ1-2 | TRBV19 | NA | CASSIWTLDNYGYTF | TGTGCCAGTAGTATATGGACACTGGATAACTATGGCTACACCTTC
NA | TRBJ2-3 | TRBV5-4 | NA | CASSASVADTQYF | TGTGCCAGCAGCGCTAGCGTAGCAGATACGCAGTATTTT
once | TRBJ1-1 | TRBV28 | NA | CASSQNTEAFF | TGTGCCAGCAGCCAGAACACTGAAGCTTTCTTT
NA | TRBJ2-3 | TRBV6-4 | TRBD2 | CASSDGGGAVTDTQYF | TGTGCCAGCAGTGACGGCGGGGGGGCCGTTACAGATACGCAGTATTTT
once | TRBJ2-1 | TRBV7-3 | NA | CASSLTIRGGEYNEQFF | TGTGCCAGCAGCTTAACCATTAGGGGCGGGGAATACAATGAGCAGTTCTTC
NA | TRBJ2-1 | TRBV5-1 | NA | CASSSGYDEQFF | TGCGCCAGCAGCTCCGGGTATGATGAGCAGTTCTTC
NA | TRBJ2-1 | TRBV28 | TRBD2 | CASSYLAGGGNEQFF | TGTGCCAGCAGTTACCTAGCGGGGGGAGGAAATGAGCAGTTCTTC
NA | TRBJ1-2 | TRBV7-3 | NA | CASSLTQGHGYTF | TGTGCCAGCAGCTTAACCCAGGGTCATGGCTACACCTTC
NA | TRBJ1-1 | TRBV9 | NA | CASSGTGTLNTEAFF | TGTGCCAGCAGCGGAACCGGGACACTGAACACTGAAGCTTTCTTT
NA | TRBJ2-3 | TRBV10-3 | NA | CAISEPTSTDTQYF | TGTGCCATCAGTGAGCCGACTAGCACAGATACGCAGTATTTT
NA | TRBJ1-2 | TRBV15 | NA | CATSRDLGDYTF | TGTGCCACCAGCAGAGATTTGGGAGACTACACCTTC
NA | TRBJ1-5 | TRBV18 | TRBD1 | CASSPGQGSQPQHF | TGTGCCAGCTCACCTGGACAGGGCAGTCAGCCCCAGCATTTT
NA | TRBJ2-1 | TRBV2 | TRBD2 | CASSEELAGGFF | TGTGCCAGCAGTGAAGAACTAGCGGGGGGGTTCTTC
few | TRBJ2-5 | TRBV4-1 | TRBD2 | CASSQESTAGGRTQYF | TGCGCCAGCAGCCAAGAATCAACGGCGGGGGGGCGGACCCAGTACTTC
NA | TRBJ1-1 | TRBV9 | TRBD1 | CASSVASGQRMETEAFF | TGTGCCAGCAGCGTCGCGTCGGGACAGCGGATGGAGACTGAAGCTTTCTTT
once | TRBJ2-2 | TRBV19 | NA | CASSTFNTGELFF | TGTGCCAGTAGTACCTTTAACACCGGGGAGCTGTTTTTT
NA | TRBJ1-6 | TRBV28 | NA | CAIALQGNYNSPLHF | TGTGCCATCGCGTTACAGGGAAACTATAATTCACCCCTCCACTTT
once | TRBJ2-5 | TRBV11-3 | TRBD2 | CASSFSGLAGGRYQETQYF | TGTGCCAGCAGCTTCTCGGGACTAGCGGGGGGCCGGTACCAAGAGACCCAGTACTTC
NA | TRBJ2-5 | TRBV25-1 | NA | CASSGLLARGETQYF | TGTGCCAGCAGTGGTCTGCTGGCGCGGGGAGAGACCCAGTACTTC
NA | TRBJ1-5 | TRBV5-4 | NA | CASSLDGGIGQPQHF | TGTGCCAGCAGCTTGGATGGGGGGATCGGGCAGCCCCAGCATTTT
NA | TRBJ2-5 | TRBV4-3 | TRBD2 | CASSHGLAGDQETQYF | TGCGCCAGCAGCCACGGACTAGCGGGCGACCAAGAGACCCAGTACTTC
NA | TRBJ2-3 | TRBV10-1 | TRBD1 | CASSRGRVTDTQYF | TGCGCCAGCAGTAGGGGGCGCGTTACAGATACGCAGTATTTT
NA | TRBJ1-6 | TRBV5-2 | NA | CASNKFSPAAPPTTGPRGNSPLHF | TGTGCCAGCAACAAGTTCTCGCCAGCAGCCCCCCCAACCACAGGGCCCCGGGGTAATTCACCCCTCCACTTT
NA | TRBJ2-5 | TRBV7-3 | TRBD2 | CASSPGPGLAGQETQYF | TGTGCCAGCAGCCCAGGACCGGGACTAGCGGGACAAGAGACCCAGTACTTC
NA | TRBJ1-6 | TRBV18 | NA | CASSPSTAHNSPLHF | TGTGCCAGCTCACCATCGACAGCTCATAATTCCCCCCTCCACTTT
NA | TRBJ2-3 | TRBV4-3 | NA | CASSRGQSTDTQYF | TGCGCCAGCAGCCGCGGACAGAGCACAGATACGCAGTATTTT
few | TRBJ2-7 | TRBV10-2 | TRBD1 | CASSASPGGLRSYEQYF | TGCGCCAGCAGTGCTTCTCCAGGGGGCTTAAGGTCCTACGAGCAGTACTTC
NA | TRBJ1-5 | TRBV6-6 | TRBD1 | CASSIQGGTGQPQHF | TGTGCCAGCAGCATACAGGGGGGTACGGGGCAGCCCCAGCATTTT
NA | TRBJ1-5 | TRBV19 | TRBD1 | CASSIQGGVQPQHF | TGTGCCAGTAGTATCCAGGGGGGCGTTCAGCCCCAGCATTTT
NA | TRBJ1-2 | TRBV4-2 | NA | CASSQDRGQIYGYTF | TGTGCCAGCAGCCAAGACCGCGGACAGATCTATGGCTACACCTTC
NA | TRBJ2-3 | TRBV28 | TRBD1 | CASRLTTGGALGTQYF | TGTGCCAGCAGGCTCACGACAGGGGGCGCCTTGGGTACGCAGTATTTT